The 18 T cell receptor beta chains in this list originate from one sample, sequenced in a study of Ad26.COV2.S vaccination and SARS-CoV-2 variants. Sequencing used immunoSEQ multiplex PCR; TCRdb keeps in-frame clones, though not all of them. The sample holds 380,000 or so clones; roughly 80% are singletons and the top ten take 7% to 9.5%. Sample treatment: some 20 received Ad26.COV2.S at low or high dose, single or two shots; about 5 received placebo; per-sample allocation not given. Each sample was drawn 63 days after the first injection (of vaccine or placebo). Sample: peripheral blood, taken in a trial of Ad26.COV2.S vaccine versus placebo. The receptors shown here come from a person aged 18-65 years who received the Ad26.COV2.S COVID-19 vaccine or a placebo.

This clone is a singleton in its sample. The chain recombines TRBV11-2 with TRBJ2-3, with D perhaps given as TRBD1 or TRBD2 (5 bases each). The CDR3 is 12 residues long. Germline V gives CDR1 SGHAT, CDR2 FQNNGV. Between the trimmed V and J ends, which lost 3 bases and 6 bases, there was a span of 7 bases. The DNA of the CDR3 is TGTGCCAGCAGCTTGGGACGCGATACGCAGTATTTT. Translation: CASSLGRDTQYF.

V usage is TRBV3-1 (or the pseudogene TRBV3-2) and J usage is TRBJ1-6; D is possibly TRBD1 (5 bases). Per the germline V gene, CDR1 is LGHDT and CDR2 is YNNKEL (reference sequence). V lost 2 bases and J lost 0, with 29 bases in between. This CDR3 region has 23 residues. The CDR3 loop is CASSQQWGRAFVPSDSYNSPLHF. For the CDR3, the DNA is TGTGCCAGCAGCCAACAATGGGGCAGGGCCTTCGTCCCCTCCGACTCCTATAATTCACCCCTCCACTTT.

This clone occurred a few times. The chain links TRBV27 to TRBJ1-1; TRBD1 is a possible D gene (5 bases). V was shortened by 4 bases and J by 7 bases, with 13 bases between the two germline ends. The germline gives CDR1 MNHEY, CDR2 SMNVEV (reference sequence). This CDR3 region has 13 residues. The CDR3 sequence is CASSWQGEGEAFF. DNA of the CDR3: TGTGCCAGCAGTTGGCAGGGCGAAGGTGAAGCTTTCTTT.

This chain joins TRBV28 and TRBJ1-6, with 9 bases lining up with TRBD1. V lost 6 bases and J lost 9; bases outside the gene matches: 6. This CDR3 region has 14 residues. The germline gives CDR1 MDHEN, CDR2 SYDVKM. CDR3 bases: TGTGCCAGCAGCACCGGACAGGGGAGTTCACCCCTCCACTTT. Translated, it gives CASSTGQGSSPLHF.

CDR3 DNA sequence: TGCAGTGGGGTTGTGGCGGGAGGTCCCAAAGAGCAGTTCTTC. This gives the protein CSGVVAGGPKEQFF. V usage is TRBV29-1 and J usage is TRBJ2-1; 8 nucleotides agree with TRBD2. CDR1 and CDR2 from the germline V gene are SQVTM and ANQGSEA. This CDR3 region has 14 residues.

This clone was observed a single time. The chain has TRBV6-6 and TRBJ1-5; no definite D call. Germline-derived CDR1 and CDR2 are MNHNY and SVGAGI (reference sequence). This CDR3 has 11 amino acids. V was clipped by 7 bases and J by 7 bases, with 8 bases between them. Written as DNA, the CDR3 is TGTGCCAGCACTTCGGGGCAGCCCCAGCATTTT. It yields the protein CASTSGQPQHF.

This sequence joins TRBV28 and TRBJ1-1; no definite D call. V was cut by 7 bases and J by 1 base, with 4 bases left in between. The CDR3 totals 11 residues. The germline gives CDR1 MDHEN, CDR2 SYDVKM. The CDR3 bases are TGTGCCAGCAACGGGAACACTGAAGCTTTCTTT. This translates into CASNGNTEAFF.

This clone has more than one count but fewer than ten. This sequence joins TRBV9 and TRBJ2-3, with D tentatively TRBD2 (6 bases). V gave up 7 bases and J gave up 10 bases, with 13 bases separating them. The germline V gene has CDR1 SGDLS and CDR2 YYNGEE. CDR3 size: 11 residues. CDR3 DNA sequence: TGTGCCAGCGGATTGGGACTCCCGCAGTATTTT. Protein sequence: CASGLGLPQYF. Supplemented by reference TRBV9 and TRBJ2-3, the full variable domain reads DSGVTQTPKHLITATGQRVTLRCSPRSGDLSVYWYQQSLDQGLQFLIQYYNGEERAKGNILERFSAQQFPDLHSELNLSSLELGDSALYFCASGLGLPQYFGPGTRLTVL.

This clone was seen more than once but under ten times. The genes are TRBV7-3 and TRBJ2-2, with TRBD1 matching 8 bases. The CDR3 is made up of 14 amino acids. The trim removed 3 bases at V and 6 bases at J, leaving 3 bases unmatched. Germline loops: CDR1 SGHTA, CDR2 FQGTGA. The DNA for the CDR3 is TGTGCCAGCAGCTTCTCAGGGGGCTCCGGGGAGCTGTTTTTT. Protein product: CASSFSGGSGELFF.

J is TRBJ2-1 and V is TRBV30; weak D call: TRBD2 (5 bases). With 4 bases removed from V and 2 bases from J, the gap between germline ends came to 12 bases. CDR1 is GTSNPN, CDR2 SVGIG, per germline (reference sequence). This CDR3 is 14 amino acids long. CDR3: CAWKRSGTYNEQFF. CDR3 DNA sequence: TGTGCCTGGAAACGAAGCGGAACCTACAATGAGCAGTTCTTC.

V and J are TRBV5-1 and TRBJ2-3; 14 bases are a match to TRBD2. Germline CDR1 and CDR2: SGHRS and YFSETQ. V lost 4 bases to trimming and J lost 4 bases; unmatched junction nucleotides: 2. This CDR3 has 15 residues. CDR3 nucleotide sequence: TGCGCCAGCAGCCCGGGACTAGCGGGGGCAGATACGCAGTATTTT. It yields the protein CASSPGLAGADTQYF. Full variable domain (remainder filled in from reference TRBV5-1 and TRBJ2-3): KAGVTQTPRYLIKTRGQQVTLSCSPISGHRSVSWYQQTPGQGLQFLFEYFSETQRNKGNFPGRFSGRQFSNSRSEMNVSTLELGDSALYLCASSPGLAGADTQYFGPGTRLTVL.

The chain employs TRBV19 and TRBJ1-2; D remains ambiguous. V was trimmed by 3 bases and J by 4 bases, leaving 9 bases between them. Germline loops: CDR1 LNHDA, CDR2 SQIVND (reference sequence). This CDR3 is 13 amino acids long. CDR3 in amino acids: CASSMGELYGYTF. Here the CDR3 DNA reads TGTGCCAGTAGTATGGGTGAGCTCTATGGCTACACCTTC.

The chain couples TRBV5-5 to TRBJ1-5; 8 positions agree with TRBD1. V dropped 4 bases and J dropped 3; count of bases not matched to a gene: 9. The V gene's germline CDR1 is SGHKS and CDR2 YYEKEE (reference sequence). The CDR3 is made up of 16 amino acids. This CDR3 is CASSPSTGGNNQPQHF. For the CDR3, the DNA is TGTGCCAGCAGCCCTAGTACAGGGGGAAACAATCAGCCCCAGCATTTT.

The CDR3 loop is CASSLRQNYGYTF. The CDR3 nucleotides are TGTGCCAGCAGTTTAAGACAGAACTATGGCTACACCTTC. The chain has TRBV27 and TRBJ1-2; the D gene is possibly TRBD1 (5 bases). The germline V gene has CDR1 MNHEY and CDR2 SMNVEV (reference sequence). This CDR3 comprises 13 residues. The V and J ends lost 2 bases and 2 bases respectively, with 6 bases between them.

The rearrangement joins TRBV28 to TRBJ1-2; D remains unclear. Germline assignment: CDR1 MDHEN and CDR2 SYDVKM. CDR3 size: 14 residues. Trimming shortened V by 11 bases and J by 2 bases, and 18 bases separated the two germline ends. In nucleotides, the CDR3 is TGTGCCTCCGATAATGCGAGATCGAACTATGGCTACACCTTC. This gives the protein CASDNARSNYGYTF.

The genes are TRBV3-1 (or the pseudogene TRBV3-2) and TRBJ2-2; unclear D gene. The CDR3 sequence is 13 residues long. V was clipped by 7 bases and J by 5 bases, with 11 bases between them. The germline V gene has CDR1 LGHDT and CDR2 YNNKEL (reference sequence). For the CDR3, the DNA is TGTGCCAGCACCACCGGTGGGACCGGGGAGCTGTTTTTT. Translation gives CASTTGGTGELFF.

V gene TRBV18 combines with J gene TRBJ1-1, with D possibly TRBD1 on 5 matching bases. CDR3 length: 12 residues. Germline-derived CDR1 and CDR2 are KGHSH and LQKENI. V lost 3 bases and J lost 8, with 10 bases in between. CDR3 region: CASSPGRFEAFF. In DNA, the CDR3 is TGTGCCAGCTCACCGGGGCGATTCGAAGCTTTCTTT. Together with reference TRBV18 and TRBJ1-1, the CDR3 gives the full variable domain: NAGVMQNPRHLVRRRGQEARLRCSPMKGHSHVYWYRQLPEEGLKFMVYLQKENIIDESGMPKERFSAEFPKEGPSILRIQQVVRGDSAAYFCASSPGRFEAFFGQGTRLTVV.

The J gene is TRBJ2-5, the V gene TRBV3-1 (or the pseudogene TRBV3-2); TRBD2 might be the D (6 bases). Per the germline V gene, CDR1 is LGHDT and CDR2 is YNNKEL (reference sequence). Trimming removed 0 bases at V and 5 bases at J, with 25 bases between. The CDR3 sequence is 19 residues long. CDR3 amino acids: CASSQEMGNGDSLRETQYF. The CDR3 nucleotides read TGTGCCAGCAGCCAAGAGATGGGTAATGGGGACTCCCTCAGGGAGACCCAGTACTTC.